This is a list of T cell receptor beta chains from one sample in a study of cytomegalovirus exposure and HLA in healthy donors. Libraries were prepared by immunoSEQ multiplex PCR; TCRdb keeps only in-frame clonotypes and omits some of them. Of about 160,000 clones listed, 75% are singletons. Material for sequencing was PBMCs. The receptors derive from a female donor in good health and CMV-seronegative. The CDR3 runs from the conserved cysteine through the conserved F or W. D genes are given only for firm matches. The size entry is marked missing in some rows and otherwise reads once, few, many or a size class.

j_gene: TRBJ1-4; d_gene: .; v_gene: TRBV5-1; abundance: .; CDR3aa: CASSEGATVNEKLFF; CDR3nt: TGCGCCAGCAGCGAAGGGGCCACAGTTAATGAAAAACTGTTTTTT
j_gene: TRBJ1-2; d_gene: TRBD1; v_gene: TRBV15; abundance: .; CDR3aa: CATSRARTGGENGYTF; CDR3nt: TGTGCCACCAGCAGAGCCAGGACAGGGGGAGAGAATGGCTACACCTTC
j_gene: TRBJ1-5; d_gene: TRBD1; v_gene: TRBV28; abundance: few; CDR3aa: CASSSGNRGNQPQHF; CDR3nt: TGTGCCAGCAGTTCAGGGAACAGGGGTAATCAGCCCCAGCATTTT
j_gene: TRBJ2-1; d_gene: TRBD1; v_gene: TRBV5-1; abundance: .; CDR3aa: CASSLRTGGADEQFF; CDR3nt: TGCGCCAGCAGCTTGAGGACAGGGGGTGCGGATGAGCAGTTCTTC
j_gene: TRBJ2-2; d_gene: .; v_gene: TRBV5-5; abundance: .; CDR3aa: CASSLGSENTGELFF; CDR3nt: TGTGCCAGCAGCTTGGGGTCAGAAAACACCGGGGAGCTGTTTTTT
j_gene: TRBJ2-1; d_gene: .; v_gene: TRBV4-3; abundance: .; CDR3aa: CASSQEGGTSSYNEQFF; CDR3nt: TGCGCCAGCAGCCAAGAAGGAGGGACTTCTTCCTACAATGAGCAGTTCTTC
j_gene: TRBJ1-1; d_gene: .; v_gene: TRBV6-6; abundance: once; CDR3aa: CASDAGGWTFF; CDR3nt: TGTGCCAGCGACGCGGGGGGGTGGACTTTCTTT
j_gene: TRBJ2-7; d_gene: .; v_gene: TRBV2; abundance: .; CDR3aa: CASTGLSDEQYF; CDR3nt: TGTGCCAGCACGGGACTTTCGGACGAGCAGTACTTC
j_gene: TRBJ2-7; d_gene: .; v_gene: TRBV6-1; abundance: .; CDR3aa: CASSEPLEGGTNEQYF; CDR3nt: TGTGCCAGCAGTGAACCCCTTGAGGGGGGGACCAACGAGCAGTACTTC
j_gene: TRBJ1-3; d_gene: .; v_gene: TRBV9; abundance: .; CDR3aa: CASSAGLGPGGRNTIYF; CDR3nt: TGTGCCAGCAGCGCAGGGTTAGGCCCCGGTGGGCGAAACACCATATATTTT
j_gene: TRBJ2-2; d_gene: .; v_gene: TRBV12-5; abundance: .; CDR3aa: CASGLDRMDIPGELFF; CDR3nt: TGTGCTAGTGGTTTGGACAGAATGGACATCCCCGGGGAGCTGTTTTTT
j_gene: TRBJ1-1; d_gene: .; v_gene: TRBV29-1; abundance: few; CDR3aa: CSVWGEARAFF; CDR3nt: TGCAGCGTCTGGGGAGAGGCGCGTGCTTTCTTT
j_gene: TRBJ2-5; d_gene: .; v_gene: TRBV9; abundance: .; CDR3aa: CASSVRTNAQETQYF; CDR3nt: TGTGCCAGCAGCGTTAGGACAAACGCCCAAGAGACCCAGTACTTC
j_gene: TRBJ2-5; d_gene: .; v_gene: TRBV6-5; abundance: once; CDR3aa: CASGSNREKETQYF; CDR3nt: TGTGCCAGCGGGAGTAACCGAGAAAAAGAGACCCAGTACTTC
j_gene: TRBJ2-1; d_gene: TRBD1; v_gene: TRBV25-1; abundance: few; CDR3aa: CASSADLGDREANEQFF; CDR3nt: TGTGCCAGCAGTGCAGATTTGGGGGACAGGGAAGCAAATGAGCAGTTCTTC